This TCR beta chain stems from a study of shared clonotypes between healthy human individuals. Study results and caveats: Clonotype sharing among donors likely depends on sequencing depth. Clonotype sharing across four donors was observed for around 4.5% of naive CD4 clonotypes.

Notes on this clone: Its antigen is undetermined.

CDR3 length: 12 residues. From germline, CDR1 is SQVTM and CDR2 ANQGSEA. At the deep level, the assay was run. Produced via immunoSEQ multiplex PCR; TCRdb's table is partial and in-frame only. This table holds some 2.4 million clones, over 85% found once. The origin of this receptor is a man aged 18 to 35 in good health. Some clones in this sample may be carry-over from other donors' samples. The sequenced sample consisted of naive CD4+ T cells from PBMCs. Subset indicated: CD45RA+ positively selected. This chain joins TRBV29-1 and TRBJ2-5; no reliable D call. The assigned J gene may be wrong: the sequence end matches TRBJ2-7 better. The CDR3 coding sequence is TGCAGCGTTGAAGATCACAGCTACGAGCAGTACTTC. This sequence encodes CSVEDHSYEQYF.